This TCR beta chain emerged from a study of T cell clones after liver transplantation (dated by TCRdb to about 2019). As for the study more broadly: ITN030ST, the source of the samples, was a randomized trial that attempted immunosuppression withdrawal within 2 years of liver transplantation. Donor-reactive T cell clones were identified by TCRbeta sequencing after a pre-transplant mixed lymphocyte reaction and then tracked in post-transplant blood. Third party-reactive TCRbeta sequences were also identified from pre-transplant MLRs to serve as an antigen-independent comparator for donor-reactive sequences. Three of the eight recipients were HCV-positive; the others were transplanted for non-autoimmune, non-viral indications. The subjects received no induction therapy and were kept on standard immunosuppression until randomization at 12-24 months post-transplant. Tolerance was defined as complete withdrawal of immunosuppression for at least one year without a rise in liver enzymes beyond twice the upper limit of normal. Blood samples were collected pre-transplant, pre-randomization before withdrawal, and post-randomization after either full withdrawal or failed withdrawal. Of the 8 liver transplant recipients making up the studied cohort, 3 were classified as tolerant and 5 as non-tolerant.

This specimen's time point label, per the study, means: pre-transplant. Unstimulated PBMCs, after thawing, were stained for CD3, CD4 and CD8 and then FACS-sorted into CD3+CD4+ and CD3+CD8+ populations. All 8 studied subjects were randomized to withdrawal of immunosuppression. The Qiagen DNeasy Blood and Tissue Kit was used for genomic DNA isolation. High-throughput TCRbeta CDR3 sequencing of frozen genomic DNA was performed by immunoSEQ, with PCR amplification, mapping, bias correction and internal controls included. The paper's processing steps were these. Productive rearrangements were kept, and unique TCRbeta sequences were defined by CDR3 nucleotide sequence plus V and J gene. Donor-reactive sequences required at least 5-fold expansion in CFSE-low cells versus unstimulated pre-transplant cells and at least 0.01% frequency. To ensure at least 90% detection power, minimum frequency thresholds were set for each subject based on that subject's lowest-template unstimulated sample. Jensen-Shannon divergence between the top 1000 TCRbeta sequences post- versus pre-transplant served as the measure of repertoire turnover. Two-sided Fisher's exact tests were used to test for changes in how often donor-reactive sequences were detected. TCRdb mirrors the immuneACCESS table, restricted to in-frame sequences. Some clones are absent from its copies; in checked studies, under half trace to an unresolved V gene, and the reason for the others is unknown. That table supplies the V and J calls and clone size; D and trimming were determined from the DNA. The sample profile shows over 50,000 clones; approximately 84% of them were found once. The ten largest make up about 8.9% of the sample.

Paper-wide results and their limitations: Once repertoire turnover was taken into account, donor-reactive detection showed a significant reduction for CD4 in 7 of 8 subjects and for CD8 in 8 of 8. Low numbers of available donor cells limited the measurable donor-reactive repertoire in a couple of subjects. Without allograft tissue specimens, donor-reactive T cells may have migrated into the graft rather than being deleted. The conclusions were considered preliminary, being limited by small, heterogeneous patient numbers and non-standardized post-transplant time points. The decline in donor-reactive sequences exceeded the decline in third party-reactive sequences, suggesting partial antigen-specific deletion that was unrelated to withdrawal success. A significant post-transplant decrease in circulating donor-reactive CD4 TCRbeta sequences was observed in 5 of 8 subjects, irrespective of tolerance or HCV status.

V and J lose 1 base and 0 bases, and a span of 13 bases separates them. Taken from the germline V gene, the CDR1 and CDR2 loops are SGHDT and YYEEEE. Inclusive of the bounding cysteine and phenylalanine, the CDR3 is 16 residues long. Only the CDR3 region is kept as DNA, spanning 48 bases read in frame from base 1. Worth noting for this clone: Its target antigen remains unknown. No quality values exist for individual bases; no much larger clone is one base distant.

This TCR was recovered from a human donor who received a liver transplant. The sample consisted of CD4+ T cells from blood, taken before liver transplant. Recombination connected TRBV5-6 to TRBJ1-1, and perhaps TRBD1 as D gene, on 5 matching bases. The base sequence is TGTGCCAGCAGCTTGCCCCCAGGGCCTGTGAACACTGAAGCTTTCTTT. Its protein is CASSLPPGPVNTEAFF. Reference TRBV5-6 and TRBJ1-1 proteins supply the regions before and after the CDR3; the full variable domain is: DAGVTQSPTHLIKTRGQQVTLRCSPKSGHDTVSWYQQALGQGPQFIFQYYEEEERQRGNFPDRFSGHQFPNYSSELNVNALLLGDSALYLCASSLPPGPVNTEAFFGQGTRLTVV.